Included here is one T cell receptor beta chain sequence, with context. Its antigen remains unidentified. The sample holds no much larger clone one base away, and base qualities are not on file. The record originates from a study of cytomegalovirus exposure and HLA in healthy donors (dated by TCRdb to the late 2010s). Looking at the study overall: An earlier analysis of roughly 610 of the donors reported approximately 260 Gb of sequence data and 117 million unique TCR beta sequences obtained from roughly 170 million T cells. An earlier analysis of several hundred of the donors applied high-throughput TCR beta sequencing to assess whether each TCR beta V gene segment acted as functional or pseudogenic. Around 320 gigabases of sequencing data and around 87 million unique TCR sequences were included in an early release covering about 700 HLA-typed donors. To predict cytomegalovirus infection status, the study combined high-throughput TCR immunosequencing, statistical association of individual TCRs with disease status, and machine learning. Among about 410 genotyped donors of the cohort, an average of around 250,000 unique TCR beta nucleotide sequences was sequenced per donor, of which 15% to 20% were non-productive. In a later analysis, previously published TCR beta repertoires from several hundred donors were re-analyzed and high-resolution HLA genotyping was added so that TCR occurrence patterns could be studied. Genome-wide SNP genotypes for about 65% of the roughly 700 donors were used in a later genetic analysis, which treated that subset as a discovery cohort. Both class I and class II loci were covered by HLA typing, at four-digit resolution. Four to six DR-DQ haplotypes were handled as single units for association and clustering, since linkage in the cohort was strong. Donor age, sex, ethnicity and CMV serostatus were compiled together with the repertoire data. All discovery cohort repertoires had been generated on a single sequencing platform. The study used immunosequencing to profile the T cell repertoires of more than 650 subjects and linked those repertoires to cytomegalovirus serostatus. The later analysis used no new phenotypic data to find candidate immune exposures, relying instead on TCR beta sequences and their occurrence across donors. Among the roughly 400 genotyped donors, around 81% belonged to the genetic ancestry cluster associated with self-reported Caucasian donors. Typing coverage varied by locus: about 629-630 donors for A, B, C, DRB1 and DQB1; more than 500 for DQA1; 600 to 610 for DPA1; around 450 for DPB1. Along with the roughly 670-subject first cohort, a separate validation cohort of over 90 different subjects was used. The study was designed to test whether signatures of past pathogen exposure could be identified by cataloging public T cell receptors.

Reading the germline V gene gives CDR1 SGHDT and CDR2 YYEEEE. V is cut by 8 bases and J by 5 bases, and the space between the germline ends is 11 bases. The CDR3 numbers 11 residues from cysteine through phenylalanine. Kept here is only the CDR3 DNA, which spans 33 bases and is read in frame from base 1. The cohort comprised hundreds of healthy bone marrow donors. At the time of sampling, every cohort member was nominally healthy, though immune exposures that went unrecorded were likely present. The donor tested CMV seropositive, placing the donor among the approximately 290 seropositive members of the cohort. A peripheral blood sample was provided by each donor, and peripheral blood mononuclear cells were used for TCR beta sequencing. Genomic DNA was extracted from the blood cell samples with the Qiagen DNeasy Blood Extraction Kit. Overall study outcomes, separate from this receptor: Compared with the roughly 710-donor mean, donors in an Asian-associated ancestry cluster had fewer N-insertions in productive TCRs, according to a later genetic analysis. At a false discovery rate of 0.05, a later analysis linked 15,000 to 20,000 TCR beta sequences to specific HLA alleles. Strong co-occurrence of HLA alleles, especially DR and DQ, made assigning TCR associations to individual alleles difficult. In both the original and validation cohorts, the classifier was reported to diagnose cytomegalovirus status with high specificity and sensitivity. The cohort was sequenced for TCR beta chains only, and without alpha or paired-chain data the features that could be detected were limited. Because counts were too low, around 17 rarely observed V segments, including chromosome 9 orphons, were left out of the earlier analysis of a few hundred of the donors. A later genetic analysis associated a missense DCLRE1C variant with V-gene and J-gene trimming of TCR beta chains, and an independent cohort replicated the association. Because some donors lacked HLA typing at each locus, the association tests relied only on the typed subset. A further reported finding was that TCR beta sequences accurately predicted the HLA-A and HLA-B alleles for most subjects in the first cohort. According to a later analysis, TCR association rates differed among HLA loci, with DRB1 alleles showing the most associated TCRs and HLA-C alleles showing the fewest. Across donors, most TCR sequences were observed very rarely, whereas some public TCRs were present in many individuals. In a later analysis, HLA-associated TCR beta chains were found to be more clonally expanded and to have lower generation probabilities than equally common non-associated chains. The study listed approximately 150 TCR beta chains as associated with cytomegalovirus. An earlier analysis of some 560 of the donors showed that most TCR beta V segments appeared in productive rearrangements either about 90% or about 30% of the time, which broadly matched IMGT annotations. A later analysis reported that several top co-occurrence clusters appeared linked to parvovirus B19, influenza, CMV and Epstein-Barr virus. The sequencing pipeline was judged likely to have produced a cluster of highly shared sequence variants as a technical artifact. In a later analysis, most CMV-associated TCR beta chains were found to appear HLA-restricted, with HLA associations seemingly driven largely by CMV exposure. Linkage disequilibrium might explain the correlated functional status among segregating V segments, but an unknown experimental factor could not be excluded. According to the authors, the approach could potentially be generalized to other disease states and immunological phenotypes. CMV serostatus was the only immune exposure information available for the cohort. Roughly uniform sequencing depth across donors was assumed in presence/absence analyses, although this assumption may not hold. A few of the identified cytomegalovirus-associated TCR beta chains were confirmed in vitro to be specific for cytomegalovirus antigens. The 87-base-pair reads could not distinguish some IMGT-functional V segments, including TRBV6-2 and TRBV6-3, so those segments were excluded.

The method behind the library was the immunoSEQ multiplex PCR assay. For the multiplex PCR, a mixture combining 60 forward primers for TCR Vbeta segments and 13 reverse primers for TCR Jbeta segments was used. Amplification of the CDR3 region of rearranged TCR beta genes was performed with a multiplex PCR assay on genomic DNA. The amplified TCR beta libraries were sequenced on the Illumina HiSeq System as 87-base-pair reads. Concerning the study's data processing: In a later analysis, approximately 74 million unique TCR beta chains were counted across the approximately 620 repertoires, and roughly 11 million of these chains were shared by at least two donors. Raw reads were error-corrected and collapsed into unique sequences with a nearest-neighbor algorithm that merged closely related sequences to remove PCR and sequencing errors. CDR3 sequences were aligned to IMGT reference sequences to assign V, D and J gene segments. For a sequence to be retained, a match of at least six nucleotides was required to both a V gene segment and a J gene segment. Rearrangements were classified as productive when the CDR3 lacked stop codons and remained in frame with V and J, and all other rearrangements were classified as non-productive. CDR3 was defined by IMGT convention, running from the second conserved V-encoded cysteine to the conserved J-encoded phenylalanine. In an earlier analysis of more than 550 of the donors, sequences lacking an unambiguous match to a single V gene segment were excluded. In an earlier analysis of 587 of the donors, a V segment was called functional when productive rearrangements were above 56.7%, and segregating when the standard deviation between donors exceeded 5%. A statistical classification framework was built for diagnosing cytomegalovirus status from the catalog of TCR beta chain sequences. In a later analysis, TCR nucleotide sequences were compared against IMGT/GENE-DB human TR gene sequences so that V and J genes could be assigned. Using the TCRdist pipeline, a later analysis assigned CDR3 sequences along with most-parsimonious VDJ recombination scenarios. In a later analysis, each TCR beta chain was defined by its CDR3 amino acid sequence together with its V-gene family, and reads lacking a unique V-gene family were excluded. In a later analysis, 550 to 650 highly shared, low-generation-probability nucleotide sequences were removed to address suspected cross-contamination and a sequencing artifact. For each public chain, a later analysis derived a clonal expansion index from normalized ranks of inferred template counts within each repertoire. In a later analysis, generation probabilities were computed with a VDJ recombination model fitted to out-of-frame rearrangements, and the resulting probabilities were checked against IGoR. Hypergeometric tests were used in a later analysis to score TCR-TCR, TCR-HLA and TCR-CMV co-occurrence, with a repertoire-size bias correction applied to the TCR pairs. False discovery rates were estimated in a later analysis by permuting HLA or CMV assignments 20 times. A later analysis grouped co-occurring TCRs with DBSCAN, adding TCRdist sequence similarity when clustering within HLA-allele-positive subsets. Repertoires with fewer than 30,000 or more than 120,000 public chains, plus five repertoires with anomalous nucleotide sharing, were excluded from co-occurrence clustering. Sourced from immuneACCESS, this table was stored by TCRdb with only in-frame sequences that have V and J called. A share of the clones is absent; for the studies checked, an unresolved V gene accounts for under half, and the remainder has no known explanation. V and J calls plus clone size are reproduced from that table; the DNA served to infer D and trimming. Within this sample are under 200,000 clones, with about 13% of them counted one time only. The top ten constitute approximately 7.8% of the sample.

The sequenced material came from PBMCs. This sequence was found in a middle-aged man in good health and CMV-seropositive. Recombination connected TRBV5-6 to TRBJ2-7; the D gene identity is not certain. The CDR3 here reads CASHRVNEQYF. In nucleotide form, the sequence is TGTGCCAGTCATAGAGTCAACGAGCAGTACTTC.